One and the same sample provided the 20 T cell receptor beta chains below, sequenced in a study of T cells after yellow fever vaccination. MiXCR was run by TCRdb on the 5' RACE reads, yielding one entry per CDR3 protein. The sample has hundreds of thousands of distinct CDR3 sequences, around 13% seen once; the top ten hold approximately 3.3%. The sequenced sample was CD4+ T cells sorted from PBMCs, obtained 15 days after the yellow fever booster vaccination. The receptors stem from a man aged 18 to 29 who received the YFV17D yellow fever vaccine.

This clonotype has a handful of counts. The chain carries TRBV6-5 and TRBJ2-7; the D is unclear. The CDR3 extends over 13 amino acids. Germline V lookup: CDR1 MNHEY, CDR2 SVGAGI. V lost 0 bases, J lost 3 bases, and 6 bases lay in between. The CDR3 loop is CASSYSGNYEQYF. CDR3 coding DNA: TGTGCCAGCAGTTACTCGGGCAACTACGAGCAGTACTTC.

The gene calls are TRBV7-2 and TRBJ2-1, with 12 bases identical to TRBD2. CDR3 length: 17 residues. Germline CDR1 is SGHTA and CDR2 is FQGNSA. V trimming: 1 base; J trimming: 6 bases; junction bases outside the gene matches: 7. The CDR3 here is CASSLEPSGGAPNEQFF. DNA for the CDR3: TGTGCCAGCAGCTTAGAGCCTAGCGGGGGGGCCCCCAATGAGCAGTTCTTC.

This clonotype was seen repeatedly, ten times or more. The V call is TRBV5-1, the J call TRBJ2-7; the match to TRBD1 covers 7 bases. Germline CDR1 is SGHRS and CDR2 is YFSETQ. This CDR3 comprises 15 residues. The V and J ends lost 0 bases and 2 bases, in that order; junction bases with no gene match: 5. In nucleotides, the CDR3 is TGCGCCAGCAGCTTGGGTCGGACAGGCACCTACGAGCAGTACTTC. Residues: CASSLGRTGTYEQYF.

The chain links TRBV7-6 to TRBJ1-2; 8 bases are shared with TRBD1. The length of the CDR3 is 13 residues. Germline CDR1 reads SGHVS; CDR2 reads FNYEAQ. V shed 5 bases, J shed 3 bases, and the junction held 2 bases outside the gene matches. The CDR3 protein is CASSVDRDYGYTF. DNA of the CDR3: TGTGCCAGCAGCGTGGACAGGGACTATGGCTACACCTTC.

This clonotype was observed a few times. CDR3 coding DNA: TGCGCCAGCAGCCCAACCTCCGGGACAGGGGGAAAACTGTTTTTT. Translating it yields CASSPTSGTGGKLFF. V usage is TRBV5-1 and J usage is TRBJ1-4, with TRBD1 matching over 11 bases. CDR1 and CDR2 from the germline V gene are SGHRS and YFSETQ. V was clipped by 4 bases and J by 10 bases; unmatched bases: 9. The CDR3 consists of 15 residues.

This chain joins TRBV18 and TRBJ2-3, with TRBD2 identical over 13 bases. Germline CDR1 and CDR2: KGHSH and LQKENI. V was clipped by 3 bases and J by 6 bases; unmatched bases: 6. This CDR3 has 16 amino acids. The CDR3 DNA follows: TGTGCCAGCTCACCGAGGACTAGCGGGGGAGGGGATACGCAGTATTTT. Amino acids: CASSPRTSGGGDTQYF.

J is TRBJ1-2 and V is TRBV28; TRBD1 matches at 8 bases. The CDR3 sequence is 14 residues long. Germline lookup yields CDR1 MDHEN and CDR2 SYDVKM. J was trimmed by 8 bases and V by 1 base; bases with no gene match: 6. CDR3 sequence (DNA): TGTGCCAGCAGTTTATCTATGGGACAGGAGGGCTACACCTTC. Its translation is CASSLSMGQEGYTF.

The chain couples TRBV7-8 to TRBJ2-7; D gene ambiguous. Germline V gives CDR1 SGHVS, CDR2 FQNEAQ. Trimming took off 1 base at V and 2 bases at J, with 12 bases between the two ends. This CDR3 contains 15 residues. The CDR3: CASSLDQTATYEQYF. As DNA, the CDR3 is TGTGCCAGCAGCTTAGACCAGACGGCGACCTACGAGCAGTACTTC.

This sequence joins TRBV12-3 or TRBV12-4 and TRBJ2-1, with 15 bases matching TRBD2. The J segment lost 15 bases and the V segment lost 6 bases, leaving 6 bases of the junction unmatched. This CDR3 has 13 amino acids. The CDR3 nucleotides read TGTGCCAGCAGCGGACTAGCGGGGGGGCCCCCGTTCTTC. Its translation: CASSGLAGGPPFF.

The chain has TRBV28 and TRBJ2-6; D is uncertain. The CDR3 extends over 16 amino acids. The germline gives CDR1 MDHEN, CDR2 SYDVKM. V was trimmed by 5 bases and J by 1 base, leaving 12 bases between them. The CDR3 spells CASSLLGLSGANVLTF. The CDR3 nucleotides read TGTGCCAGCAGTCTCTTGGGGTTGTCTGGGGCCAACGTCCTGACTTTC.

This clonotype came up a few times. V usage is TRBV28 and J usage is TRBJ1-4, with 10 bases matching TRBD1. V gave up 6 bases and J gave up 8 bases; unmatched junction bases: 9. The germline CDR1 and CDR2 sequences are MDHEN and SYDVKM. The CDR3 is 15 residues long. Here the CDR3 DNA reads TGTGCCAGCAGCCGATCAGGGACAGGGGTGGAAAAACTGTTTTTT. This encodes CASSRSGTGVEKLFF.

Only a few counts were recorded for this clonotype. In nucleotides, the CDR3 is TGTGCCATCAGTGAGTGGAGGGGGGTCTCCTACGAGCAGTACTTC. It yields the protein CAISEWRGVSYEQYF. V is TRBV10-3 and J is TRBJ2-7; D is perhaps TRBD1 or TRBD2 (6 bases each). Trimming removed 1 base at V and 0 bases at J, with 10 bases between. This CDR3 is built from 15 residues. Germline V gene sequence: CDR1 ENHRY, CDR2 SYGVKD.

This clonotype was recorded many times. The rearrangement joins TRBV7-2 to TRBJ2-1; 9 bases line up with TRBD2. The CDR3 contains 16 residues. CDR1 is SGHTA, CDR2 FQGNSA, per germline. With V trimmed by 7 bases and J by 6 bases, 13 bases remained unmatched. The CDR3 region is CASTRRGGLSPNEQFF. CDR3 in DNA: TGTGCCAGCACGAGGCGGGGGGGCCTCTCTCCCAATGAGCAGTTCTTC. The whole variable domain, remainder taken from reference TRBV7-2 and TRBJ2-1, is GAGVSQSPSNKVTEKGKDVELRCDPISGHTALYWYRQSLGQGLEFLIYFQGNSAPDKSGLPSDRFSAERTGGSVSTLTIQRTQQEDSAVYLCASTRRGGLSPNEQFFGPGTRLTVL.

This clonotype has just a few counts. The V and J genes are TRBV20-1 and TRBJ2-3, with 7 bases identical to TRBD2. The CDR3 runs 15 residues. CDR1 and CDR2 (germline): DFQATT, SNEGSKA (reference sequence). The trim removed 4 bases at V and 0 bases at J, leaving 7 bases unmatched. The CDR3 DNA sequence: TGCAGTGCTACAGGGACTAACCCTAGCACAGATACGCAGTATTTT. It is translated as CSATGTNPSTDTQYF.

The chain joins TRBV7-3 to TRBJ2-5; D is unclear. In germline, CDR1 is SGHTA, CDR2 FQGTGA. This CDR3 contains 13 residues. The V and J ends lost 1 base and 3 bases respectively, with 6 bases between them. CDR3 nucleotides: TGTGCCAGCAGCTTAATAGGAGAAGAGACCCAGTACTTC. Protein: CASSLIGEETQYF. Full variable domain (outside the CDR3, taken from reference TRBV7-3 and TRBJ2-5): GAGVSQTPSNKVTEKGKYVELRCDPISGHTALYWYRQSLGQGPEFLIYFQGTGAADDSGLPNDRFFAVRPEGSVSTLKIQRTERGDSAVYLCASSLIGEETQYFGPGTRLLVL.

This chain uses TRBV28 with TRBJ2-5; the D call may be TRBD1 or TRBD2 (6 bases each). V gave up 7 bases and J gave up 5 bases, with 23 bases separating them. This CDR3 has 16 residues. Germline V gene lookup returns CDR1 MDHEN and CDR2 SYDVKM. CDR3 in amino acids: CASKGGIDSAGETQYF. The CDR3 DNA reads TGTGCCAGCAAAGGGGGGATCGACTCAGCAGGGGAGACCCAGTACTTC.

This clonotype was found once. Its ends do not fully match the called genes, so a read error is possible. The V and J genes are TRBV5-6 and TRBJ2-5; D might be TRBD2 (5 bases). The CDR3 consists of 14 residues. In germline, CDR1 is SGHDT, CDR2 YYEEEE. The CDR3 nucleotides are TGTGCCAGCAGCTTGGCTAGCCACCTAGAGACCGAGTACTTC. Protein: CASSLASHLETEYF.

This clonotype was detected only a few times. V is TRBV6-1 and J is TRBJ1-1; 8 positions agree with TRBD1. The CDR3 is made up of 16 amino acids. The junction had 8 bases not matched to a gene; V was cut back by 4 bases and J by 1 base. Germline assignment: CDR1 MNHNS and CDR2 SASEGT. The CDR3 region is CASSARPGTGNTEAFF. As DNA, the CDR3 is TGTGCCAGCAGTGCACGTCCCGGGACAGGGAACACTGAAGCTTTCTTT.

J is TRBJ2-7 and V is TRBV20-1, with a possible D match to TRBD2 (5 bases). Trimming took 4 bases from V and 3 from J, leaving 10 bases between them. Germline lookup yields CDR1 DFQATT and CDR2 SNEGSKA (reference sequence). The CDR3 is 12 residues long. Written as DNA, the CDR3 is TGCAGTGCTATCGACGGAGGCTACGAGCAGTACTTC. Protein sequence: CSAIDGGYEQYF.

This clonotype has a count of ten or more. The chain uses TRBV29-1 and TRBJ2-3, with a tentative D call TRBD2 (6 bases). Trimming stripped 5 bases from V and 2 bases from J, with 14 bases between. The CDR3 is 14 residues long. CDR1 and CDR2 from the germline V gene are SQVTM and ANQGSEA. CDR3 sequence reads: CSVYKWDSTDTQYF. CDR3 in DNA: TGCAGCGTTTACAAATGGGACTCCACAGATACGCAGTATTTT.